This T cell receptor (beta chain) came from a study of T cell responses to AZD1222 COVID-19 vaccine. Whole-study findings and limits: Females made up more of the donors, who were largely white British, and clonal diversity may have come out too low. The study sampled repertoires only after the peak T cell response. Close to half of all spike-specific TCRs reportedly target regions of the variants that are unmutated.

The V and J ends lost 5 bases and 1 base, in that order; junction bases with no gene match: 6. The CDR3 has 17 residues. The germline CDR1 and CDR2 sequences are MNHNY and SVGAGI (reference sequence). Turning to this clone: The antigen is not known.

Method: immunoSEQ multiplex PCR; TCRdb's copy keeps in-frame clones and lacks some. Here the sample spans fewer than 200,000 clones, more than 90% being singletons. The chain is built from TRBV6-6 and TRBJ1-6; 9 positions match TRBD1. This material consisted of peripheral blood, taken 28 days after the second dose of the MenACWY control vaccine. The source of this sequence is an adult who received the MenACWY meningococcal vaccine as a control. The CDR3 loop is CASSLTGTGSYNSPLHF. CDR3 DNA: TGTGCCAGCAGTCTAACCGGGACAGGGTCCTATAATTCACCCCTCCACTTT.